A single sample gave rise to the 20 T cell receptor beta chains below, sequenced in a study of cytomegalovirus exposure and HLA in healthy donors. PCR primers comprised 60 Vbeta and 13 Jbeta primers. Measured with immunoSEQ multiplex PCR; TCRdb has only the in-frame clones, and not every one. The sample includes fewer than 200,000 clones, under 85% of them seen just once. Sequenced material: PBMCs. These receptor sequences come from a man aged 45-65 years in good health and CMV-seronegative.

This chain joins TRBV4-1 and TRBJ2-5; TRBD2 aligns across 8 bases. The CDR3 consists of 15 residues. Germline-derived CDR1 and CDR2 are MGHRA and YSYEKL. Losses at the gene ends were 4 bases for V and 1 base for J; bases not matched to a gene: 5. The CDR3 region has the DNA TGCGCCAGCAGCCCTAACCGGGGGGGCCAAGAGACCCAGTACTTC. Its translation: CASSPNRGGQETQYF.

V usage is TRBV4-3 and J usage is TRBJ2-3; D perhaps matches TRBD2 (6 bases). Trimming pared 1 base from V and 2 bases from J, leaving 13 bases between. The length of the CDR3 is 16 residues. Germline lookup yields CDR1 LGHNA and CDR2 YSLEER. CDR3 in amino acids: CASSQARDFYTDTQYF. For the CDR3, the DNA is TGCGCCAGCAGCCAAGCGAGGGACTTCTACACAGATACGCAGTATTTT.

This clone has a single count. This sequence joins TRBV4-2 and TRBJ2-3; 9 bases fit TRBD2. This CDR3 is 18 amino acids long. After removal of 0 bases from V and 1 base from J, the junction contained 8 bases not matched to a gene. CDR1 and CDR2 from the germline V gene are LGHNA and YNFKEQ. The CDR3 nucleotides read TGTGCCAGCAGCCAAGATCATAGTAGCGGGGGCCGCACAGATACGCAGTATTTT. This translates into CASSQDHSSGGRTDTQYF.

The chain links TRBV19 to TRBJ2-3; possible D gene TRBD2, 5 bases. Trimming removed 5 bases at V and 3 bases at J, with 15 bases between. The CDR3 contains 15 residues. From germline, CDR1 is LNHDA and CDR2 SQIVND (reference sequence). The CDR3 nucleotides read TGTGCCAGTAGTTCCCAATCAAAGCGGACAGATACGCAGTATTTT. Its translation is CASSSQSKRTDTQYF.

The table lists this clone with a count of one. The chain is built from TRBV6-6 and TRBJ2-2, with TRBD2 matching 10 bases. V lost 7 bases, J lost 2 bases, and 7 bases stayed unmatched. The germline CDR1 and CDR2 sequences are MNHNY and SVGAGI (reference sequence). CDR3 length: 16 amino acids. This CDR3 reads CASTASGRINTGELFF. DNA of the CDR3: TGTGCCAGCACGGCTAGCGGGAGAATTAACACCGGGGAGCTGTTTTTT.

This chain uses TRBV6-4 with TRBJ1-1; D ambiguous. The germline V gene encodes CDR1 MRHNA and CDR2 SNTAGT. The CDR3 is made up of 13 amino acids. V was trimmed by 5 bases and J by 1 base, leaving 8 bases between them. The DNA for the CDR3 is TGTGCCAGCAGTTTTCAGGAGAACACTGAAGCTTTCTTT. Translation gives CASSFQENTEAFF.

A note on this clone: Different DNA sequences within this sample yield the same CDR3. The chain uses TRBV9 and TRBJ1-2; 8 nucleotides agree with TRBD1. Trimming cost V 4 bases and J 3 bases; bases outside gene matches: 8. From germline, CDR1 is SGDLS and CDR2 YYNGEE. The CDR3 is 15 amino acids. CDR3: CASSPRGQADYGYTF. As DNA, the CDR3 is TGTGCCAGCAGCCCCAGGGGACAGGCAGACTATGGCTACACCTTC.

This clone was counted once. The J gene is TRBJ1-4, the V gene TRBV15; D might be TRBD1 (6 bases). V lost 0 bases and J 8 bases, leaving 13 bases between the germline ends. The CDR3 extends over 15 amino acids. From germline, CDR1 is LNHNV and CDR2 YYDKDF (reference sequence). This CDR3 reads CATSRDGRGREKLFF. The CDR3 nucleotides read TGTGCCACCAGCAGAGATGGCAGGGGCAGAGAAAAACTGTTTTTT.

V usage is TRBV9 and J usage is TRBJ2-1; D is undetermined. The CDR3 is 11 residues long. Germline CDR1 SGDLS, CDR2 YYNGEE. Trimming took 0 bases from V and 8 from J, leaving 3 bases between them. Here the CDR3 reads CASSVADEQFF. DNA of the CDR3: TGTGCCAGCAGCGTAGCCGATGAGCAGTTCTTC.

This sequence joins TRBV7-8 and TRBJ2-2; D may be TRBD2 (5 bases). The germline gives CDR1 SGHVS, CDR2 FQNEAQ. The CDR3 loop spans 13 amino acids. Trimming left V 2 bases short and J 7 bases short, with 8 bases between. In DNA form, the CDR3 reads TGTGCCAGCAGCTTAAGAGGGTTCGGGGAGCTGTTTTTT. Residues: CASSLRGFGELFF.

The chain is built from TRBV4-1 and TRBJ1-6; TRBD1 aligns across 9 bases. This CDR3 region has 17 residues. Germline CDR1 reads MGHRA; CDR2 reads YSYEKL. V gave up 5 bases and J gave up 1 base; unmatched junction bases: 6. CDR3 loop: CASSDRDRESYNSPLHF. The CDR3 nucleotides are TGCGCCAGCAGCGACCGGGACAGGGAGTCCTATAATTCACCCCTCCACTTT.

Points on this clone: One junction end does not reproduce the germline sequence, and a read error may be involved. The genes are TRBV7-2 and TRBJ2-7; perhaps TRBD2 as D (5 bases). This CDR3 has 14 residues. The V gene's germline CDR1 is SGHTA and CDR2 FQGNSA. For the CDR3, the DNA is TGTGCCAACAGCCCAACGGGGATCTCCTACGAGCAGTACTTC. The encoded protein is CANSPTGISYEQYF.

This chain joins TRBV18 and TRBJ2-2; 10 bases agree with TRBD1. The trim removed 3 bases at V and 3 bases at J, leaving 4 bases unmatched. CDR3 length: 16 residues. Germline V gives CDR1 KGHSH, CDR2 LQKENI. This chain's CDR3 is CASSPRQGAYTGELFF. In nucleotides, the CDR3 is TGTGCCAGCTCACCCCGACAGGGGGCTTACACCGGGGAGCTGTTTTTT.

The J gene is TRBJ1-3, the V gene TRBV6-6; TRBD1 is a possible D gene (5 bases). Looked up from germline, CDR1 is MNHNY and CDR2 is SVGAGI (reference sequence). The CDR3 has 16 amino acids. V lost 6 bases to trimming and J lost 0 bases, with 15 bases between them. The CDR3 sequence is CASSPRGVSSGNTIYF. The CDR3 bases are TGTGCCAGCAGCCCACGGGGGGTCAGCTCTGGAAACACCATATATTTT.

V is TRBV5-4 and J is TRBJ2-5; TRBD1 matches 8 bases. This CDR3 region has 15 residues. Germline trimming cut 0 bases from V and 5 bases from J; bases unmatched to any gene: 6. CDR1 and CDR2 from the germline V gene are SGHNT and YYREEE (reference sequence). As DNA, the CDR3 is TGTGCCAGCAGCTTGGGGGGACAGGTCCGGGAGACCCAGTACTTC. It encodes CASSLGGQVRETQYF. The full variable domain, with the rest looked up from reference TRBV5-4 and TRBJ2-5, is ETGVTQSPTHLIKTRGQQVTLRCSSQSGHNTVSWYQQALGQGPQFIFQYYREEENGRGNFPPRFSGLQFPNYSSELNVNALELDDSALYLCASSLGGQVRETQYFGPGTRLLVL.

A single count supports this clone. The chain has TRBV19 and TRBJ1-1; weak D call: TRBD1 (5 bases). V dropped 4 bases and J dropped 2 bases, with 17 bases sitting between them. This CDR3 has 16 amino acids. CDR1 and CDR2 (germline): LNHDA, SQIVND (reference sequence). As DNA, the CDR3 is TGTGCCAGTAGTACCCTCCGGAGGGGCGAAAACACTGAAGCTTTCTTT. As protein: CASSTLRRGENTEAFF.

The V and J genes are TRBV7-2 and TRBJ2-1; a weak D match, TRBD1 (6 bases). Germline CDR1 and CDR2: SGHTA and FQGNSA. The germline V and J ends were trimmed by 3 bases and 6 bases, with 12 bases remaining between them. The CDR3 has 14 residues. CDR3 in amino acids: CASSFFGTINEQFF. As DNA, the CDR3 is TGTGCCAGCAGCTTTTTCGGGACAATCAATGAGCAGTTCTTC. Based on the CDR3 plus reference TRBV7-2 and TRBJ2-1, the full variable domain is GAGVSQSPSNKVTEKGKDVELRCDPISGHTALYWYRQSLGQGLEFLIYFQGNSAPDKSGLPSDRFSAERTGGSVSTLTIQRTQQEDSAVYLCASSFFGTINEQFFGPGTRLTVL.

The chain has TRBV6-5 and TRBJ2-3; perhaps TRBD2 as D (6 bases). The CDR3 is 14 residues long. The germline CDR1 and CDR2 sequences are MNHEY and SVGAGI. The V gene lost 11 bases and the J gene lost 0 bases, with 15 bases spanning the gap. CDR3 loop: CAASRGTSTDTQYF. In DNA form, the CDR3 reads TGTGCCGCCTCGCGGGGTACTAGCACAGATACGCAGTATTTT.

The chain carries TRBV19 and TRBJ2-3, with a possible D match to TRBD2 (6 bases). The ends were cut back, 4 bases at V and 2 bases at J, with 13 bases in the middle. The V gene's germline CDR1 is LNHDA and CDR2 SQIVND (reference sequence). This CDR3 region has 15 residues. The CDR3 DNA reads TGTGCCAGTAGTAAAAGTAGCGGATACACAGATACGCAGTATTTT. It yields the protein CASSKSSGYTDTQYF.

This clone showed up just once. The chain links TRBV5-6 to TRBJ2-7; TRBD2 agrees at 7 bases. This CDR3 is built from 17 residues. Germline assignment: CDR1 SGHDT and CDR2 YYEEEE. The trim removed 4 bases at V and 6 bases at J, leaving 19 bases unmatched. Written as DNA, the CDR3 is TGTGCCAGCAGCCGGGAGGATTCGGGGCCACAGGAGGGCGAGCAGTACTTC. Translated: CASSREDSGPQEGEQYF.